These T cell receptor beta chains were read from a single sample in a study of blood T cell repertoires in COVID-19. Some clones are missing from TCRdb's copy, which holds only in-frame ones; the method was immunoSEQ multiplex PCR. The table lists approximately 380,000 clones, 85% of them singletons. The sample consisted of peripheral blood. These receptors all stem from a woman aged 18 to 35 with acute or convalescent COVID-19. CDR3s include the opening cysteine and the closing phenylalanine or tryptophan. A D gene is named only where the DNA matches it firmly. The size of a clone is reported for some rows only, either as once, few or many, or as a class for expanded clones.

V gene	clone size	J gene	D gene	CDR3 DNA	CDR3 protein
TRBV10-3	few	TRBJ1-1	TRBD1	TGTGCCATCAGGGACAGGGACACTGAAGCTTTCTTT	CAIRDRDTEAFF
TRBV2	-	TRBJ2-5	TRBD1	TGTGCCAGCAGGGCGCCGGGACAGGGGGTCGGGACCCAGTACTTC	CASRAPGQGVGTQYF
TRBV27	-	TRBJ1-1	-	TGTGCCAGCAGTTTAGGGGGGGCGAACACTGAAGCTTTCTTT	CASSLGGANTEAFF
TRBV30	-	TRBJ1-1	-	TGTGCCTGGACTACAAGGGGGGGCATGAACACTGAAGCTTTCTTT	CAWTTRGGMNTEAFF
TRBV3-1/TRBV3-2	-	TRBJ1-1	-	TGTGCCAGCAGACTTGAGGGCACTGAAGCTTTCTTT	CASRLEGTEAFF
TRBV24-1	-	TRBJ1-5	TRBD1	TGTGCCACCAGTGAGGCGGGACAGCATCAGCCCCAGCATTTT	CATSEAGQHQPQHF
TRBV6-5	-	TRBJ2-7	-	TGTGCCAGCAGGACCAGGGGACCCTACGAGCAGTACTTC	CASRTRGPYEQYF
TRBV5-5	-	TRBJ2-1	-	TGTGCCAGCAGCCCGAGCGTCAGCTCCTACAATGAGCAGTTCTTC	CASSPSVSSYNEQFF
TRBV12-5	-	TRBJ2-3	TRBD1	TGTGCTACCGGCATGGGACAGTTCACAGATACGCAGTATTTT	CATGMGQFTDTQYF
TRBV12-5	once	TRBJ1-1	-	TGTGCTAGTGGTTCAGTGGTATGGACTGAAGCTTTCTTT	CASGSVVWTEAFF
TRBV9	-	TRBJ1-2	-	TGTGCCAGCAGCCCCACGGTCTCCTATGGCTACACCTTC	CASSPTVSYGYTF
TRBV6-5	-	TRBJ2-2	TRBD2	TGTGCCAGCAGCCGGGGGGAACGGGGGACCGGGGAGCTGTTTTTT	CASSRGERGTGELFF
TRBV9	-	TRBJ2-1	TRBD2	TGTGCCAGCAGCCCCGAGGGTAGCGGGAGCTCCTACAATGAGCAGTTCTTC	CASSPEGSGSSYNEQFF
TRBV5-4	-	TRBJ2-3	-	TGTGCCAGCAGCTCCTACGGGGGCACAGATACGCAGTATTTT	CASSSYGGTDTQYF
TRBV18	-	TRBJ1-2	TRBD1	TGTGCCAGCTCACCGACAGGGCTGGGTGGCTACACCTTC	CASSPTGLGGYTF